The 21 T cell receptor beta chains listed next were all sequenced from one sample in a study of T cell responses to AZD1222 COVID-19 vaccine. Only in-frame clones appear in the TCRdb table, and some are missing; sequencing was by immunoSEQ multiplex PCR. The table records roughly 150,000 clones, around nine tenths of them present only once. The sequencing used peripheral blood, collected 28 days after the second AZD1222 dose. These receptors originate from an adult who received the AZD1222 COVID-19 vaccine.

The chain combines TRBV7-2 with TRBJ2-1, with D tentatively TRBD2 (6 bases). This CDR3 comprises 15 residues. Looked up from germline, CDR1 is SGHTA and CDR2 is FQGNSA. V was shortened by 5 bases and J by 1 base, with 12 bases between the two germline ends. CDR3 sequence: CASSTSFGSYNEQFF. The CDR3 bases are TGTGCCAGCAGCACTAGCTTCGGGTCCTACAATGAGCAGTTCTTC.

The gene calls are TRBV6-1 and TRBJ1-1, with unresolved D. Per germline, CDR1 MNHNS and CDR2 SASEGT. The V end was cut by 4 bases, the J end by 4 bases, with 22 bases between. The CDR3 is 17 residues long. CDR3 bases: TGTGCCAGCAGTGCCGGCCAAGGGAGGGTACCACGCACTGAAGCTTTCTTT. Translation gives CASSAGQGRVPRTEAFF.

This clone occurred once. This chain connects TRBV19 to TRBJ1-1; 12 bases line up with TRBD1. The CDR3 contains 17 residues. Germline V gene lookup returns CDR1 LNHDA and CDR2 SQIVND (reference sequence). V lost 3 bases to trimming and J lost 4 bases; unmatched junction nucleotides: 9. This CDR3 reads CASSIRGQGAFGTEAFF. The DNA for the CDR3 is TGTGCCAGTAGTATTCGGGGACAGGGGGCTTTCGGCACTGAAGCTTTCTTT.

In its sample, this clone was seen once. The chain recombines TRBV20-1 with TRBJ1-1; D is undetermined. The CDR3 is made up of 13 amino acids. Germline V gene data show CDR1 as DFQATT and CDR2 as SNEGSKA (reference sequence). The ends were cut back, 3 bases at V and 1 base at J, with 9 bases in the middle. CDR3 region: CSASQTANTEAFF. Here the CDR3 DNA reads TGCAGTGCTAGTCAAACAGCGAACACTGAAGCTTTCTTT.

V usage is TRBV7-9 and J usage is TRBJ1-2; 7 bases line up with TRBD1. The CDR3 contains 15 residues. Germline-derived CDR1 and CDR2 are SEHNR and FQNEAQ (reference sequence). V dropped 1 base and J dropped 2; count of bases not matched to a gene: 4. The CDR3, as DNA: TGTGCCAGCAGCTTAGTGGGACAGCAAAACTATGGCTACACCTTC. Amino acids: CASSLVGQQNYGYTF. The complete variable domain, with remaining parts taken from reference TRBV7-9 and TRBJ1-2, reads DTGVSQNPRHKITKRGQNVTFRCDPISEHNRLYWYRQTLGQGPEFLTYFQNEAQLEKSRLLSDRFSAERPKGSFSTLEIQRTEQGDSAMYLCASSLVGQQNYGYTFGSGTRLTVV.

The chain has TRBV7-9 and TRBJ1-6, with D maybe TRBD1 (5 bases). Looked up from germline, CDR1 is SEHNR and CDR2 is FQNEAQ (reference sequence). CDR3 size: 16 residues. V dropped 0 bases and J dropped 7 bases, with 13 bases sitting between them. The CDR3 DNA is TGTGCCAGCAGCTTAGCCTCAGGGCCGGGGAATTCACCCCTCCACTTT. Amino acids: CASSLASGPGNSPLHF.

This chain joins TRBV4-1 and TRBJ2-5, with D perhaps matching TRBD1 (5 bases). The germline CDR1 and CDR2 sequences are MGHRA and YSYEKL. The V and J ends lost 0 bases and 5 bases respectively, with 10 bases between them. This CDR3 spans 14 amino acids. CDR3 coding DNA: TGCGCCAGCAGCCAAGAAGACAGCAGGGAGACCCAGTACTTC. Its protein product is CASSQEDSRETQYF.

This chain links TRBV4-1 with TRBJ1-2; possible D gene TRBD1, 5 bases. The CDR3 sequence is 14 residues long. V shed 3 bases and J shed 6 bases, with 14 bases lying between them. Looked up from germline, CDR1 is MGHRA and CDR2 is YSYEKL. The chain's CDR3 is CASSQTGGRDGYTF. The CDR3 nucleotides are TGCGCCAGCAGCCAGACGGGGGGTCGGGATGGCTACACCTTC.

This chain connects TRBV3-1 (or the pseudogene TRBV3-2) to TRBJ1-2; D is possibly TRBD1 (6 bases). In germline, CDR1 is LGHDT, CDR2 YNNKEL (reference sequence). The CDR3 contains 13 residues. The V end was cut by 6 bases, the J end by 6 bases, with 14 bases between. The chain's CDR3 is CASSHRDGDGYTF. CDR3 coding DNA: TGTGCCAGCAGTCACAGGGATGGGGATGGCTACACCTTC.

As DNA, the CDR3 is TGCGCCAGCAGACCCCCTTCGACAGGGGGCCGGGATGGCTACACCTTC. Residues: CASRPPSTGGRDGYTF. The chain has TRBV10-2 and TRBJ1-2; 10 positions agree with TRBD1. Germline V lookup: CDR1 WSHSY, CDR2 SAAADI. The CDR3 sequence is 16 residues long. V shed 6 bases and J 6 bases; nucleotides not matched to a gene: 13.

The rearrangement joins TRBV9 to TRBJ1-2, with TRBD1 identical over 7 bases. Germline CDR1 is SGDLS and CDR2 is YYNGEE. The length of the CDR3 is 15 residues. Trimming at V came to 3 bases and at J to 1 base, leaving 6 bases not matched to a gene. CDR3 nucleotide sequence: TGTGCCAGCAGCGGCCCCCCAGGGGGTAACTATGGCTACACCTTC. This codes for CASSGPPGGNYGYTF.

This clone was recorded once. CDR3 residues: CASSESVVKSQPQHF. Written as DNA, the CDR3 is TGTGCCAGCAGTGAATCTGTGGTAAAGTCGCAGCCCCAGCATTTT. The rearrangement uses TRBV6-1 and TRBJ1-5; D is undetermined. Germline lookup yields CDR1 MNHNS and CDR2 SASEGT. Trimming pared 2 bases from V and 7 bases from J, leaving 15 bases between. CDR3 length: 15 amino acids.

The genes are TRBV7-8 and TRBJ1-1, with 8 positions matching TRBD1. From germline, CDR1 is SGHVS and CDR2 FQNEAQ. J lost 1 base, V lost 4 bases, and 2 bases had no gene match. This CDR3 is 14 amino acids long. The CDR3: CASSSGTGNTEAFF. CDR3 sequence (DNA): TGTGCCAGCAGCTCCGGGACAGGGAACACTGAAGCTTTCTTT.

The chain uses TRBV7-2 and TRBJ2-3; tentative D call: TRBD2 (6 bases). This CDR3 comprises 15 residues. Looked up from germline, CDR1 is SGHTA and CDR2 is FQGNSA. The V end lost 7 bases, the J end lost 6 bases, and 20 bases lay between the germline ends. The DNA of the CDR3 is TGTGCCAGCACCGGGGGTCCGGGGCTCCGGGATACGCAGTATTTT. Protein: CASTGGPGLRDTQYF. Full variable domain (remainder filled in from reference TRBV7-2 and TRBJ2-3): GAGVSQSPSNKVTEKGKDVELRCDPISGHTALYWYRQSLGQGLEFLIYFQGNSAPDKSGLPSDRFSAERTGGSVSTLTIQRTQQEDSAVYLCASTGGPGLRDTQYFGPGTRLTVL.

The rearrangement uses TRBV4-1 and TRBJ2-7; perhaps TRBD2 as D (7 bases). V was trimmed by 1 base and J by 4 bases, leaving 17 bases between them. The CDR3 has 16 residues. Germline V CDR1 and CDR2: MGHRA, YSYEKL. CDR3 residues: CASSQVRGGAVYEQYF. CDR3 nucleotides: TGCGCCAGCAGCCAAGTAAGGGGGGGGGCCGTTTACGAGCAGTACTTC.

The V gene is TRBV5-6, the J gene TRBJ1-1; maybe TRBD1 (5 bases). The CDR3 runs 13 residues. Trimming removed 1 base at V and 4 bases at J, with 8 bases between. CDR1 and CDR2 (germline): SGHDT, YYEEEE. CDR3 protein: CASSLQGGTEAFF. The CDR3 DNA is TGTGCCAGCAGCTTGCAGGGAGGCACTGAAGCTTTCTTT.

The chain couples TRBV6-5 to TRBJ2-1; TRBD1 agrees at 7 bases. Trimming removed 5 bases from V and 16 bases from J; junction bases left unmatched: 11. Germline lookup yields CDR1 MNHEY and CDR2 SVGAGI. This CDR3 spans 12 amino acids. CDR3: CASSPGTEGRFF. The CDR3 region has the DNA TGTGCCAGCAGTCCCGGGACAGAGGGGCGTTTCTTC.

J is TRBJ1-6 and V is TRBV2; 8 bases are a match to TRBD1. The CDR3 contains 15 residues. Germline loops: CDR1 SNHLY, CDR2 FYNNEI. The trim removed 3 bases at V and 10 bases at J, leaving 8 bases unmatched. The CDR3 nucleotides are TGTGCCAGCAGTGAGGATGGGACAGGAGTCTCACCCCTCCACTTT. This gives the protein CASSEDGTGVSPLHF.

The chain joins TRBV6-1 to TRBJ1-4; no definite D call. Trimming removed 2 bases from V and 4 bases from J, with 5 bases in between. This CDR3 is 13 amino acids long. The germline V gene has CDR1 MNHNS and CDR2 SASEGT. The CDR3 DNA follows: TGTGCCAGCAGTGAATTCGGTAATGAAAAACTGTTTTTT. It yields the protein CASSEFGNEKLFF.

In its sample, this clone was seen once. The chain links TRBV2 to TRBJ1-1; 9 nucleotides align to TRBD1. V gave up 6 bases and J gave up 5 bases; unmatched junction bases: 10. Germline CDR1 is SNHLY and CDR2 is FYNNEI. This CDR3 is built from 15 residues. This CDR3 is CASSDHRGRGTEAFF. The CDR3, as DNA: TGTGCCAGCAGCGATCACAGGGGGCGGGGGACTGAAGCTTTCTTT. Based on the CDR3 plus reference TRBV2 and TRBJ1-1, the full variable domain is EPEVTQTPSHQVTQMGQEVILRCVPISNHLYFYWYRQILGQKVEFLVSFYNNEISEKSEIFDDQFSVERPDGSNFTLKIRSTKLEDSAMYFCASSDHRGRGTEAFFGQGTRLTVV.

The genes are TRBV5-1 and TRBJ2-3; D gene unclear. The length of the CDR3 is 14 residues. CDR1 is SGHRS and CDR2 is YFSETQ in the germline V gene. Trimming cost V 0 bases and J 5 bases, with 10 bases left between them. The DNA of the CDR3 is TGCGCCAGCAGCTTGGCCATAGCCGGAGATACGCAGTATTTT. The encoded protein is CASSLAIAGDTQYF.